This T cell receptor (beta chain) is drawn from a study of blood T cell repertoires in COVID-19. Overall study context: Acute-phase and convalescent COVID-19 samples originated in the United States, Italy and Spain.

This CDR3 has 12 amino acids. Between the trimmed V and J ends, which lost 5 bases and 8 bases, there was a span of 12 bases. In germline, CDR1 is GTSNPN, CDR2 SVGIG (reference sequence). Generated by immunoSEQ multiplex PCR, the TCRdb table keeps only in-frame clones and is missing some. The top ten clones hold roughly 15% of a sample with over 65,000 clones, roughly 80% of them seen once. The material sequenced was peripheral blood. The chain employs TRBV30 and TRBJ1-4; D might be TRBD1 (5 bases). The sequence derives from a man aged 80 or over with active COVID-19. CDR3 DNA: TGTGCCTGGGGGACTGCCGAGGAAAAACTGTTTTTT. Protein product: CAWGTAEEKLFF. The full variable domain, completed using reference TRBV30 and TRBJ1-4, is SQTIHQWPATLVQPVGSPLSLECTVEGTSNPNLYWYRQAAGRGLQLLFYSVGIGQISSEVPQNLSASRPQDRQFILSSKKLLLSDSGFYLCAWGTAEEKLFFGSGTQLSVL.